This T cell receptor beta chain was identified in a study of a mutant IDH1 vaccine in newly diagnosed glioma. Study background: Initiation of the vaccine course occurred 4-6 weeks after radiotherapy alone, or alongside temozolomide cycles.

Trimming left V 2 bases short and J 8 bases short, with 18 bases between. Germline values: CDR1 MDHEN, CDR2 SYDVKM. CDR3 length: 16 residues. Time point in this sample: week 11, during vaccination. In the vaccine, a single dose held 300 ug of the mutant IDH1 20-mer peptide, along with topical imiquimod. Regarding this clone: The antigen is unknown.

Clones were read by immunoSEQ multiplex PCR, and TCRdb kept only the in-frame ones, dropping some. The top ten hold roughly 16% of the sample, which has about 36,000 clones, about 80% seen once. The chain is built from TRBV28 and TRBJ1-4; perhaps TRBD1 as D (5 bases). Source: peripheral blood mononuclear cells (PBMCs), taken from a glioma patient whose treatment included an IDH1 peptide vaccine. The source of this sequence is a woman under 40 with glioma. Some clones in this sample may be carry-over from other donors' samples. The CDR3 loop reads CASSLAGSRAREKLFF. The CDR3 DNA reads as TGTGCCAGCAGTTTAGCGGGGAGCAGGGCTAGAGAAAAACTGTTTTTT.